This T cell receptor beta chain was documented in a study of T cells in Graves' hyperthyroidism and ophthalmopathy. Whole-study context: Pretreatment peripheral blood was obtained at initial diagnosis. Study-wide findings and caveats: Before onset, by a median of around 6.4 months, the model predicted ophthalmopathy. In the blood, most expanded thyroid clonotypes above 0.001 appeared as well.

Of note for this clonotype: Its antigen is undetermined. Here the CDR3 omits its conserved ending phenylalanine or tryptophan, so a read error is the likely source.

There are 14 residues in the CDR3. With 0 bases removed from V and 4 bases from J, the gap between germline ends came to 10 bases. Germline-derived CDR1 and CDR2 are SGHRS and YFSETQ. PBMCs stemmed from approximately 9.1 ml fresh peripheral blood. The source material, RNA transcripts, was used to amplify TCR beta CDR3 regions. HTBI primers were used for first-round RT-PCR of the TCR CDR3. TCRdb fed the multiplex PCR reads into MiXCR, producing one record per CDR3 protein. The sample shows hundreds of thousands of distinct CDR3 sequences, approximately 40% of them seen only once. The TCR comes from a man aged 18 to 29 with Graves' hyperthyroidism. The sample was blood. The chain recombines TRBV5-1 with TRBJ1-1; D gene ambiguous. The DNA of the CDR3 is TGCGCCAGCAGCTTGGGACGGGGAGGCACTGAAGCTTTCCTT. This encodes CASSLGRGGTEAFL.